This T cell receptor beta chain is drawn from a study of blood T cell repertoires in COVID-19. Data came from immunoSEQ multiplex PCR; TCRdb stores just in-frame clones and leaves some out. The table includes 150,000 or so clones, roughly 86% detected once. V was pared by 5 bases and J by 0 bases, with 11 bases between. The length of the CDR3 is 14 residues. Germline V lookup: CDR1 SGHKS, CDR2 YYEKEE (reference sequence). V is TRBV5-5 and J is TRBJ1-2; TRBD1 might be the D (6 bases). Sequenced input: peripheral blood. The clonotype originates from a human donor with acute or convalescent COVID-19. The donor label of this sample is uncertain. DNA of the CDR3: TGTGCCAGCAGACAGGGATCAGCTAACTATGGCTACACCTTC. Residues: CASRQGSANYGYTF. Full variable domain (outside the CDR3, taken from reference TRBV5-5 and TRBJ1-2): DAGVTQSPTHLIKTRGQQVTLRCSPISGHKSVSWYQQVLGQGPQFIFQYYEKEERGRGNFPDRFSARQFPNYSSELNVNALLLGDSALYLCASRQGSANYGYTFGSGTRLTVV.